The next 11 T cell receptor beta chains were all read from a single sample in a study of shared clonotypes between healthy human individuals. Some clones are missing from TCRdb's copy, which holds only in-frame ones; the method was immunoSEQ multiplex PCR. The sample has under 2.5 million clones, under 95% seen once. The sequenced material came from naive CD4+ T cells from PBMCs. Specified subset: CD45RA+ positively selected. These receptors were collected from a man aged 18 to 29 in good health. Some clones in this sample may be carry-over from other donors' samples.

The sample holds one count of this clone. The V call is TRBV15, the J call TRBJ1-2; D uncertain. CDR3 length equals 13 residues. Germline V gene lookup returns CDR1 LNHNV and CDR2 YYDKDF (reference sequence). V lost 1 base and J lost 4, with 7 bases in between. In nucleotides, the CDR3 is TGTGCCACCAGCAGAGTCAATTTCTATGGCTACACCTTC. This encodes CATSRVNFYGYTF.

The chain uses TRBV7-3 and TRBJ2-1; D is undetermined. Trimming removed 5 bases from V and 5 bases from J, with 7 bases in between. The CDR3 spans 12 residues. Germline V gives CDR1 SGHTA, CDR2 FQGTGA. CDR3 in amino acids: CASSDQDNEQFF. The CDR3, as DNA: TGTGCCAGCAGCGACCAGGACAATGAGCAGTTCTTC.

V gene TRBV11-2 combines with J gene TRBJ2-1; D perhaps matches TRBD1 (7 bases). The germline V gene has CDR1 SGHAT and CDR2 FQNNGV. Between the trimmed V and J ends, which lost 5 bases and 7 bases, there was a span of 18 bases. The CDR3 has 15 residues. DNA for the CDR3: TGTGCCAGCAGCCGCTTGCGGGACAGAGGGAATGAGCAGTTCTTC. Its protein is CASSRLRDRGNEQFF.

There are a few counts of this clone. The chain couples TRBV5-1 to TRBJ1-5; D is uncertain. The CDR3 consists of 13 residues. V was pared by 0 bases and J by 5 bases, with 6 bases between. CDR1 is SGHRS and CDR2 is YFSETQ in the germline V gene. The CDR3 DNA reads as TGCGCCAGCAGCTTGGTTGGGTATCAGCCCCAGCATTTT. Amino acids: CASSLVGYQPQHF. The full variable domain, in which reference TRBV5-1 and TRBJ1-5 provide the parts outside the CDR3, is KAGVTQTPRYLIKTRGQQVTLSCSPISGHRSVSWYQQTPGQGLQFLFEYFSETQRNKGNFPGRFSGRQFSNSRSEMNVSTLELGDSALYLCASSLVGYQPQHFGDGTRLSIL.

This chain uses TRBV28 with TRBJ2-1; 11 nucleotides line up with TRBD1. V was clipped by 1 base and J by 9 bases; unmatched bases: 8. This CDR3 region has 16 residues. Germline CDR1 is MDHEN and CDR2 is SYDVKM. The DNA for the CDR3 is TGTGCCAGCAGTTTATTCGGACAGGGGGCAACTACTGAGCAGTTCTTC. Translated, it gives CASSLFGQGATTEQFF.

This sequence joins TRBV9 and TRBJ2-3; 8 positions match TRBD2. CDR3 length equals 16 residues. Germline-derived CDR1 and CDR2 are SGDLS and YYNGEE. With 4 bases clipped from V and 0 bases from J, the junction kept 7 bases outside the gene matches. The CDR3 loop reads CASSPRASGSTDTQYF. CDR3 bases: TGTGCCAGCAGCCCCCGCGCTAGCGGGAGCACAGATACGCAGTATTTT. Using reference TRBV9 and TRBJ2-3 for the parts outside the CDR3, the full variable domain is DSGVTQTPKHLITATGQRVTLRCSPRSGDLSVYWYQQSLDQGLQFLIQYYNGEERAKGNILERFSAQQFPDLHSELNLSSLELGDSALYFCASSPRASGSTDTQYFGPGTRLTVL.

The rearrangement joins TRBV5-4 to TRBJ2-5; D uncertain. The V gene lost 3 bases and the J gene lost 6 bases, with 9 bases spanning the gap. Germline V gene sequence: CDR1 SGHNT, CDR2 YYREEE (reference sequence). The CDR3 contains 12 residues. CDR3 nucleotide sequence: TGTGCCAGCAGCTCCCCCGAAAAGACCCAGTACTTC. Protein sequence: CASSSPEKTQYF.

The rearrangement links TRBV7-3 to TRBJ2-5; TRBD2 aligns across 8 bases. CDR3 length equals 15 residues. The germline V gene encodes CDR1 SGHTA and CDR2 FQGTGA. With 3 bases clipped from V and 5 bases from J, the junction kept 8 bases outside the gene matches. The CDR3 protein is CASSFYGRAEETQYF. The DNA of the CDR3 is TGTGCCAGCAGCTTTTACGGGAGGGCCGAGGAGACCCAGTACTTC.

The chain uses TRBV7-9 and TRBJ2-3; tentatively, D is TRBD1 (6 bases). This CDR3 spans 14 amino acids. CDR1 and CDR2 from the germline V gene are SEHNR and FQNEAQ (reference sequence). V shed 0 bases and J shed 6 bases, with 10 bases lying between them. DNA for the CDR3: TGTGCCAGCAGCTTAGCAGGGGGTTGGGATACGCAGTATTTT. It specifies CASSLAGGWDTQYF.

The genes are TRBV12-5 and TRBJ2-7, with D perhaps matching TRBD2 (5 bases). The V and J ends lost 6 bases and 0 bases respectively, with 18 bases between them. The length of the CDR3 is 16 residues. The germline CDR1 and CDR2 sequences are LGHNT and FRNRAP. In DNA, the CDR3 is TGTGCTAGTGGGCGGAGACGGGTAGCGAGCTCCTACGAGCAGTACTTC. Protein: CASGRRRVASSYEQYF.

This clone was seen only a few times. The CDR3 spells CASSDQGPYGYTF. Written as DNA, the CDR3 is TGTGCCAGCAGCGATCAAGGGCCTTATGGCTACACCTTC. The chain uses TRBV9 and TRBJ1-2; D is unresolved. Germline V gene data show CDR1 as SGDLS and CDR2 as YYNGEE. Trimming shortened V by 3 bases and J by 5 bases, and 11 bases separated the two germline ends. This CDR3 is 13 amino acids long.